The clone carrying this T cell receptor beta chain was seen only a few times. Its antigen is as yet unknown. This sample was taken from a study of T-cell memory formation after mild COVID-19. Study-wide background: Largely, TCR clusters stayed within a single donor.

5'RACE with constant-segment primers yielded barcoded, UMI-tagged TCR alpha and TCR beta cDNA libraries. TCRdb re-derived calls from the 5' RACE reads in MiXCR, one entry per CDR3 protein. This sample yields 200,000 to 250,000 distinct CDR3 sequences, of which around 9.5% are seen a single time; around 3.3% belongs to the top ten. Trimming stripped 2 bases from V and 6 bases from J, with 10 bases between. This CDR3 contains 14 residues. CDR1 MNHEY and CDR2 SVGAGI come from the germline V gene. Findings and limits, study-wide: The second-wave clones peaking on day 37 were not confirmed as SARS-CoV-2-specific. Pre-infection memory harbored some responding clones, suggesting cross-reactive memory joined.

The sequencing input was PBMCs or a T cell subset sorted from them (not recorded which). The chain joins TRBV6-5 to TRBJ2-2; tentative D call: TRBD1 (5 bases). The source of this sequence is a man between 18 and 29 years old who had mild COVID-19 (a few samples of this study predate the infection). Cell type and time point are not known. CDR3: CASSYRDSAGELFF. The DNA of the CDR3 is TGTGCCAGCAGTTACCGAGACAGTGCCGGGGAGCTGTTTTTT.